This TCR beta chain stems from a study of blood T cell repertoires in COVID-19. Study-level background: T cells, B-cell-depleted T cells, or PBMCs provided the cDNA or gDNA that served as material.

As originally analysed: By means of reference gene primer amplification, nucleated cell counts were estimated. Assay: immunoSEQ multiplex PCR; the TCRdb copy retains only in-frame clones and omits some. That table is the source of V, J and clone size, and D and trimming were worked out from the DNA. The repertoire has more than 110,000 clones, about 87% of them found once; the top ten carry 35% to 50%. Trimming cost V 4 bases and J 1 base, with 10 bases left between them. CDR3 length: 14 amino acids. Germline values: CDR1 WNHNN, CDR2 SYGVQD (reference sequence). The TCR originated in a human donor in a cohort sampled during active COVID-19. The V call is TRBV10-1, the J call TRBJ2-5; D might be TRBD1 (5 bases). Input material: peripheral blood. CDR3 nucleotide sequence: TGCGCCAGCAGTGGAAGACAGCTCCAAGAGACCCAGTACTTC. This encodes CASSGRQLQETQYF.